This T cell receptor (beta chain) is from a study of cytomegalovirus exposure and HLA in healthy donors. Points from the study as a whole: Presence/absence analyses took donor sequencing depth as roughly uniform.

With regard to this clone: The antigen is undetermined.

Primers included in the PCR were 60 Vbeta and 13 Jbeta primers. Generated by immunoSEQ multiplex PCR, the TCRdb table keeps only in-frame clones and is missing some. The repertoire holds 150,000 to 200,000 clones, about 85% seen once, with about 2% in the top ten. The CDR3 has 14 residues. Trimming removed 4 bases from V and 8 bases from J, with 16 bases in between. Per germline, CDR1 SGDLS and CDR2 YYNGEE. The receptor was derived from a man aged 18 to 29 in good health and CMV-seropositive. The chain is built from TRBV9 and TRBJ1-5; D gene ambiguous. The sequenced material came from PBMCs. CDR3 in amino acids: CASSQTGGREPQHF. The CDR3 DNA sequence: TGTGCCAGCAGCCAAACGGGAGGGCGGGAGCCCCAGCATTTT.